These 11 T cell receptor beta chains were sequenced from one sample in a study of CD8+ T cells in alopecia areata. Once RNA had been extracted, it was reverse transcribed into cDNA to act as the sequencing template. Some clones are missing from TCRdb's copy, which holds only in-frame ones; the method was immunoSEQ multiplex PCR. This table holds some 180,000 clones, about 61% found once. Source material: CD8+ T cells sorted from blood. All receptors derive from a human donor in good health.

This clone appeared a few times. The rearrangement joins TRBV29-1 to TRBJ1-2, with a possible D match to TRBD1 (5 bases). CDR3 size: 12 residues. Trimming took 3 bases from V and 3 from J, leaving 8 bases between them. The V gene's germline CDR1 is SQVTM and CDR2 ANQGSEA. CDR3 amino acids: CSVDSRDYGYTF. In DNA form, the CDR3 reads TGCAGCGTTGATTCCAGGGACTATGGCTACACCTTC.

V and J are TRBV15 and TRBJ2-5; TRBD2 is a possible D gene (6 bases). Trimming left V 0 bases short and J 5 bases short, with 13 bases between. This CDR3 comprises 15 residues. Germline V gene lookup returns CDR1 LNHNV and CDR2 YYDKDF (reference sequence). CDR3 sequence reads: CATSRERTSWETQYF. Here the CDR3 DNA reads TGTGCCACCAGCAGAGAGAGAACTAGCTGGGAGACCCAGTACTTC.

This clone came up a few times. This CDR3 is CASSVNRGTDTQYF. The DNA of the CDR3 is TGTGCCAGCAGCGTCAACAGGGGCACAGATACGCAGTATTTT. The chain carries TRBV9 and TRBJ2-3; a weak D match, TRBD1 (6 bases). Trimming removed 2 bases from V and 1 base from J, with 8 bases in between. Germline CDR1 SGDLS, CDR2 YYNGEE. The CDR3 spans 14 residues.

The V gene is TRBV25-1, the J gene TRBJ1-3; D uncertain. Germline-derived CDR1 and CDR2 are MGHDK and SYGVNS. The CDR3 has 15 amino acids. Trimming removed 9 bases at V and 0 bases at J, with 15 bases between. The CDR3 DNA follows: TGTGCCAGTGCTATATCCGGGGACTCTGGAAACACCATATATTTT. It is translated as CASAISGDSGNTIYF.

The chain has TRBV5-4 and TRBJ2-5; tentative D call: TRBD2 (6 bases). This CDR3 region has 12 residues. CDR1 SGHNT and CDR2 YYREEE come from the germline V gene (reference sequence). V was pared by 0 bases and J by 9 bases, with 9 bases between. CDR3 in DNA: TGTGCCAGCAGCTTGGGGGGCGGGGCCCAGTACTTC. It is translated as CASSLGGGAQYF.

The chain joins TRBV27 to TRBJ1-1, with D hard to call. CDR3 length: 14 amino acids. Trimming took 4 bases from V and 4 from J, leaving 13 bases between them. CDR1 is MNHEY, CDR2 SMNVEV, per germline (reference sequence). CDR3 bases: TGTGCCAGCAGTTCTGGGGAATCCATCACTGAAGCTTTCTTT. Encoded protein: CASSSGESITEAFF.

The V and J genes are TRBV28 and TRBJ1-1, with TRBD1 matching over 7 bases. This CDR3 is built from 14 residues. V shed 6 bases, J shed 6 bases, and the junction held 10 bases outside the gene matches. Germline loops: CDR1 MDHEN, CDR2 SYDVKM. The CDR3 DNA follows: TGTGCCAGCAGCAAGACAGGGAAGTTGCCTGAAGCTTTCTTT. It is translated as CASSKTGKLPEAFF.

The rearrangement joins TRBV27 to TRBJ1-2; D ambiguous. Trimming shortened V by 4 bases and J by 2 bases, and 17 bases separated the two germline ends. This CDR3 comprises 16 residues. Germline assignment: CDR1 MNHEY and CDR2 SMNVEV (reference sequence). This chain's CDR3 is CASSSPGTDMNYGYTF. CDR3 coding DNA: TGTGCCAGCAGTTCCCCGGGCACAGATATGAACTATGGCTACACCTTC.

J is TRBJ1-4 and V is TRBV29-1; 7 bases line up with TRBD1. Looked up from germline, CDR1 is SQVTM and CDR2 is ANQGSEA. V lost 3 bases to trimming and J lost 6 bases; unmatched junction nucleotides: 4. The CDR3 runs 13 residues. The CDR3 nucleotides read TGCAGCGTTGATTCTGACAGGGATGAAAAACTGTTTTTT. It yields the protein CSVDSDRDEKLFF.

This chain joins TRBV7-9 and TRBJ1-1; TRBD1 aligns across 7 bases. The germline V gene encodes CDR1 SEHNR and CDR2 FQNEAQ (reference sequence). This CDR3 has 14 residues. J was trimmed by 5 bases and V by 1 base; bases with no gene match: 4. The CDR3 DNA sequence: TGTGCCAGCAGCTTAGGGACAGGAAGGACTGAAGCTTTCTTT. This codes for CASSLGTGRTEAFF.

This chain joins TRBV25-1 and TRBJ1-5; D possibly corresponds to TRBD1 (6 bases). Trimming cost V 8 bases and J 7 bases, with 18 bases left between them. CDR1 is MGHDK, CDR2 SYGVNS, per germline. CDR3 length equals 14 residues. The CDR3 region has the DNA TGTGCCAGCGAAGGTAATGGGGGGCGGCAGCCCCAGCATTTT. Amino acids: CASEGNGGRQPQHF.